This note documents a single T cell receptor (beta chain) sequence. What antigen it recognizes has not been identified. No quality values exist for individual bases; no much larger clone is one base distant. This sample was included in a study of tumor-infiltrating lymphocytes in glioblastoma multiforme (dated by TCRdb to about 2017). Background for the entire study: Whether intratumoral genomic heterogeneity fosters TIL diversity was tested through joint investigation of somatic mutations, TIL diversity and immune response activity.

Sequences SGHAT (CDR1) and FQNNGV (CDR2) are obtained from the germline V gene. V gives up 10 bases and J gives up 7 bases, and the segment between their germline ends measures 17 bases. Spanning cysteine to phenylalanine, the CDR3 consists of 13 amino acids. Only the CDR3 part of the read is kept: 39 bases, read in frame from the first base. What the authors observed across the whole study: Because T cells carry unequal numbers of TCR transcripts, RNA-based TCR sequencing may distort clone frequencies. Generalizability is limited because the TCR and somatic mutation analysis included only one glioblastoma patient. The authors noted that sorting T cells into functional subsets, which was not done in the study, would be a future improvement.

The AllPrep DNA/RNA mini kit was used to purify genomic DNA and total RNA simultaneously from each of the nine to ten tumor samples. Every RNA sample had an RNA integrity number above 6.5 and an OD 260/280 ratio above 1.9. TCRB libraries were constructed from RNA through three rounds of nested multiplex PCR following a modified ARM-PCR protocol with multiple V-beta primers and a C-beta primer. ProtoScript II Reverse Transcriptase and a C-beta primer were used to synthesize TCRB-specific cDNA from roughly 0.5 ug total RNA. The description of the TCRB libraries did not mention any unique molecular identifiers. In the third PCR, barcodes and adapters were added over approximately 25 cycles with Deep VentR (exo-) polymerase, and the 250-500 bp bands were then gel purified. An Illumina HiSeq 2500 was used to sequence the TCRB libraries with 250 bp paired-end reads. As for the original processing: Reads were cleaned with Trimmomatic, merged with FLASH, assigned V, D and J segments with MiGEC, and analyzed with VDJtools. Repertoire diversity was quantified with the Shannon-Wiener diversity index calculated using VDJtools. The public sequencing data were trimmed at Q25 with fastp and processed into clonotypes with MiXCR by TCRdb, which kept only in-frame beta chains. Identical CDR3 protein sequences are pooled into one entry, listed with their most common genes and DNA. The authors' filters were not applied to this entry. The sample includes about 9,600 distinct CDR3 sequences, with around 71% observed a single time. The ten largest clones represent roughly 51% of the sample.

Sequenced input: brain tumor tissue. This sequence uses TRBV11-2 and TRBJ2-1; the D gene lacks a confident call. The sequence came from a male donor with glioblastoma. In nucleotide form, the sequence is TGTGCCAACAACTTAGATATGGGGAATGAGCAGTTCTTC. The encoded protein is CANNLDMGNEQFF.